The sequence of this TCR beta chain was determined in a study of tissue T cells after allogeneic stem cell transplantation. Specified time point: mouse harvest day 7 after allogeneic transplant. Each mouse received 10^7 T-cell-depleted marrow cells plus 10^6 splenic CD5+ T cells by tail vein. This clone was observed a handful of times. Genes and germline are mouse. The read is 1 residue too short to cover the CDR3 end, so that end is filled in from the germline J gene. Germline V CDR1 and CDR2: KGHTA, FQNQQP. The CDR3 spans 14 residues. The protocol was immunoSEQ multiplex PCR, while the TCRdb copy is restricted to in-frame clones and leaves out a portion. The data show around 6,300 clones, 35% to 50% seen once.

The sample consisted of skin. The sequence was collected from a female BALB/c mouse given C57BL/6 T cells with graft-versus-host disease after an allogeneic hematopoietic cell transplant. This chain links TRBV23 with TRBJ2-1; TRBD2, the table's D call, was not compared with the DNA. The sequenced part of the CDR3 DNA is TGCTCCAGCAGTCAGGGCTGGGGGGTTGCTGAGCAGTTC. Translating gives CSSSQGWGVAEQF. The whole CDR3 protein reads CSSSQGWGVAEQFF.